These 30 T cell receptor beta chains came from one sample sequenced in a study of human T cells and chemical hapten exposure. From the RACE reads, TCRdb called clonotypes with MiXCR, one entry per CDR3 protein. The sample holds fewer than 350,000 distinct CDR3 sequences, roughly 7.7% seen once. Documented time point: pre-sensitization, week 0. Treatment denoted: therapeutic diphenylcyclopropenone sensitization with weekly scalp DPC. This specimen consisted of whole blood, obtained in connection with sensitization to the hapten diphenylcyclopropenone (DPC). The receptors originated from a man younger than 30 with alopecia areata. Some clones in this sample may be carry-over from other donors' samples.

This clonotype was seen a few times. The V gene is TRBV5-1, the J gene TRBJ2-7, with 7 bases lining up with TRBD1. Looked up from germline, CDR1 is SGHRS and CDR2 is YFSETQ. With 0 bases clipped from V and 2 bases from J, the junction kept 5 bases outside the gene matches. The length of the CDR3 is 15 residues. CDR3 amino acids: CASSLVTGQTYEQYF. CDR3 DNA sequence: TGCGCCAGCAGCTTGGTCACGGGACAGACCTACGAGCAGTACTTC.

Only a few counts were recorded for this clonotype. The CDR3: CSARDPLAGAQETQYF. The CDR3 nucleotides read TGCAGTGCTAGAGATCCCCTAGCGGGAGCCCAAGAGACCCAGTACTTC. The chain employs TRBV20-1 and TRBJ2-5; 10 nucleotides line up with TRBD2. Germline V gene data show CDR1 as DFQATT and CDR2 as SNEGSKA (reference sequence). The CDR3 consists of 16 residues. V shed 0 bases and J 1 base; nucleotides not matched to a gene: 5.

This clonotype was counted many times. This chain joins TRBV25-1 and TRBJ1-5; D is unresolved. The CDR3 is 14 amino acids. Germline CDR1 and CDR2: MGHDK and SYGVNS. Trimming left V 5 bases short and J 0 bases short, with 8 bases between. In DNA, the CDR3 is TGTGCCAGCAGTCATCCGAATAGCAATCAGCCCCAGCATTTT. This translates into CASSHPNSNQPQHF.

In this sample, this clonotype turned up many times. This chain links TRBV5-1 with TRBJ1-1; maybe TRBD1 (5 bases). The V end was cut by 0 bases, the J end by 1 base, with 10 bases between. The CDR3 is 15 residues long. Germline V gene lookup returns CDR1 SGHRS and CDR2 YFSETQ. The CDR3 DNA follows: TGCGCCAGCAGCTTGGTAGCAGGGAGGAACACTGAAGCTTTCTTT. Amino acid sequence: CASSLVAGRNTEAFF.

This clonotype occurred many times. V gene TRBV4-3 combines with J gene TRBJ2-3; the D is unclear. Trimming shortened V by 3 bases and J by 3 bases, and 7 bases separated the two germline ends. From germline, CDR1 is LGHNA and CDR2 YSLEER. The CDR3 sequence is 13 residues long. The CDR3 region is CASSQARTDTQYF. The CDR3 DNA reads as TGCGCCAGCAGCCAGGCTAGAACAGATACGCAGTATTTT.

This clonotype was recorded many times. The CDR3, as DNA: TGTGCCAGCACTTCACAGGGAGGAGGAAACACCATATATTTT. Residues: CASTSQGGGNTIYF. The J gene is TRBJ1-3, the V gene TRBV6-6, with TRBD1 as a possible D gene (6 bases). CDR3 length: 14 residues. The germline V gene has CDR1 MNHNY and CDR2 SVGAGI (reference sequence). The V end lost 7 bases, the J end lost 4 bases, and 14 bases lay between the germline ends.

This clonotype was observed many times. In DNA, the CDR3 is TGTGCCAGCAGCTTCGGGACCGACCAGCCCCAGCATTTT. Protein sequence: CASSFGTDQPQHF. The chain employs TRBV5-6 and TRBJ1-5, with D perhaps matching TRBD1 (5 bases). V lost 2 bases and J lost 7, with 10 bases in between. Per the germline V gene, CDR1 is SGHDT and CDR2 is YYEEEE. The CDR3 totals 13 residues.

The chain carries TRBV10-3 and TRBJ2-3; D might be TRBD1 (6 bases). Germline-derived CDR1 and CDR2 are ENHRY and SYGVKD. Trimming stripped 6 bases from V and 2 bases from J, with 12 bases between. The CDR3 length is 14 residues. This CDR3 is CAIRSGQFTDTQYF. The CDR3 coding sequence is TGTGCCATCAGATCAGGACAGTTCACAGATACGCAGTATTTT.

The chain couples TRBV20-1 to TRBJ1-5; 9 bases are a match to TRBD1. Germline CDR1 reads DFQATT; CDR2 reads SNEGSKA (reference sequence). V lost 5 bases to trimming and J lost 4 bases; unmatched junction nucleotides: 6. CDR3 length: 14 residues. CDR3 loop: CSAPGQGINQPQHF. The CDR3 DNA sequence: TGCAGTGCTCCGGGACAGGGAATTAATCAGCCCCAGCATTTT.

V gene TRBV7-2 combines with J gene TRBJ2-1; no definite D call. Germline CDR1 is SGHTA and CDR2 is FQGNSA. The CDR3 runs to 15 residues. V was clipped by 2 bases and J by 9 bases, with 17 bases between them. The CDR3: CASSLKAPSWLEQFF. CDR3 nucleotides: TGTGCCAGCAGCTTAAAGGCGCCTAGTTGGCTTGAGCAGTTCTTC.

The rearrangement links TRBV2 to TRBJ1-2; D call uncertain. V was shortened by 7 bases and J by 9 bases, with 27 bases between the two germline ends. The CDR3 has 16 residues. Germline CDR1 SNHLY, CDR2 FYNNEI. As DNA, the CDR3 is TGTGCCAGCATTATGGAAATGCACCTTCTTACACCCCGCTACACCTTC. Protein: CASIMEMHLLTPRYTF.

This clonotype was recorded a few times. The genes are TRBV7-3 and TRBJ2-3, with 8 bases identical to TRBD2. Trimming removed 4 bases from V and 4 bases from J; junction bases left unmatched: 7. CDR3 length equals 15 residues. The germline CDR1 and CDR2 sequences are SGHTA and FQGTGA. The CDR3: CASSSAGGPPDTQYF. DNA for the CDR3: TGTGCCAGCAGCTCCGCGGGGGGCCCGCCAGATACGCAGTATTTT.

The rearrangement uses TRBV6-2 or TRBV6-3 and TRBJ1-4; the D is unclear. The CDR3 totals 15 residues. V was pared by 6 bases and J by 8 bases, with 19 bases between. From germline, CDR1 is MNHEY and CDR2 SVGEGT. The CDR3 region has the DNA TGTGCCAGCAGCTACGGACGTATTACCTACGAAAAACTGTTTTTT. Its protein product is CASSYGRITYEKLFF.

This sequence joins TRBV20-1 and TRBJ1-1; D ambiguous. CDR1 is DFQATT, CDR2 SNEGSKA, per germline (reference sequence). CDR3 length equals 13 residues. Between the trimmed V and J ends, which lost 1 base and 10 bases, there was a span of 16 bases. The CDR3 region is CSARGESLEGAFF. Written as DNA, the CDR3 is TGCAGTGCTAGAGGGGAGTCTCTTGAAGGAGCTTTCTTT.

The rearrangement uses TRBV5-1 and TRBJ2-3, with 8 bases fitting TRBD2. The germline V gene encodes CDR1 SGHRS and CDR2 YFSETQ. Losses at the gene ends were 4 bases for V and 2 bases for J; bases not matched to a gene: 9. The CDR3 is made up of 16 amino acids. CDR3 sequence reads: CASSPPGGGTTDTQYF. In DNA form, the CDR3 reads TGCGCCAGCAGCCCGCCGGGAGGGGGGACCACAGATACGCAGTATTTT.

The J gene is TRBJ1-2, the V gene TRBV9, with D uncertain. This CDR3 is 15 amino acids long. The germline V and J ends were trimmed by 0 bases and 4 bases, with 13 bases remaining between them. The germline gives CDR1 SGDLS, CDR2 YYNGEE. This CDR3 is CASSVDFGPGYGYTF. The CDR3 DNA sequence: TGTGCCAGCAGCGTAGATTTCGGTCCAGGCTATGGCTACACCTTC.

Concerning this clonotype: A much bigger clone sits one base away, suggesting this may be a read error. The CDR3 reads CASSRDYNEQFF. CDR3 nucleotide sequence: TGTGCCAGCAGCCGGGACTACAATGAGCAGTTCTTC. V is TRBV3-1 and J is TRBJ2-1, with D uncertain. The CDR3 is 12 residues long. CDR1 and CDR2 (germline): LGHDT, YNNKEL (reference sequence). The germline V and J ends were trimmed by 4 bases and 3 bases, with 4 bases remaining between them.

This clonotype was picked up many times. V usage is TRBV7-9 and J usage is TRBJ2-1; TRBD2 matches 10 bases. The V gene's germline CDR1 is SEHNR and CDR2 FQNEAQ (reference sequence). The CDR3 runs to 14 residues. V shed 3 bases and J 7 bases; nucleotides not matched to a gene: 3. The CDR3: CASSLSGGENEQFF. The CDR3 DNA is TGTGCCAGCAGCTTGAGCGGGGGGGAGAATGAGCAGTTCTTC.

V usage is TRBV2 and J usage is TRBJ2-4, with 7 bases lining up with TRBD1. The germline V gene has CDR1 SNHLY and CDR2 FYNNEI. The CDR3 consists of 13 residues. V trimming: 6 bases; J trimming: 5 bases; junction bases outside the gene matches: 4. The DNA for the CDR3 is TGTGCCAGCAGGGGGACAGAGCAAAACATTCAGTACTTC. Its translation is CASRGTEQNIQYF.

Only a few counts were recorded for this clonotype. This rearrangement joins TRBV6-2 or TRBV6-3 to TRBJ2-7; D might be TRBD1 (6 bases). Trimming stripped 5 bases from V and 4 bases from J, with 9 bases between. This CDR3 contains 12 residues. Germline V gives CDR1 MNHEY, CDR2 SVGEGT. The chain's CDR3 is CASSVQGYEQYF. The CDR3 DNA is TGTGCCAGCAGTGTACAGGGTTACGAGCAGTACTTC.

This clonotype turned up a few times. The chain has TRBV29-1 and TRBJ1-2; D call uncertain. CDR3 size: 14 residues. Trimming removed 4 bases at V and 4 bases at J, with 16 bases between. CDR1 and CDR2 from the germline V gene are SQVTM and ANQGSEA. The DNA for the CDR3 is TGCAGCGTTGTAATAGTCCTTGGCAGCTATGGCTACACCTTC. Its translation is CSVVIVLGSYGYTF.

This clonotype was found a few times. The V gene is TRBV7-2, the J gene TRBJ1-2; 7 bases map to TRBD1. In germline, CDR1 is SGHTA, CDR2 FQGNSA. The CDR3 has 14 residues. Unmatched junction bases numbered 8, after V lost 4 bases and J lost 6 bases. The CDR3 sequence is CASSSRDSPDGYTF. The CDR3 bases are TGTGCCAGCAGCTCCCGGGACAGTCCTGATGGCTACACCTTC. Complete variable domain (other parts from reference TRBV7-2 and TRBJ1-2): GAGVSQSPSNKVTEKGKDVELRCDPISGHTALYWYRQSLGQGLEFLIYFQGNSAPDKSGLPSDRFSAERTGGSVSTLTIQRTQQEDSAVYLCASSSRDSPDGYTFGSGTRLTVV.

This chain links TRBV23-1 with TRBJ1-5; D possibly corresponds to TRBD1 (5 bases). TRBV23-1 is identified as an open reading frame with a role that is uncertain. Trimming pared 7 bases from V and 5 bases from J, leaving 9 bases between. The CDR3 has 12 residues. The CDR3 nucleotides are TGCGCCAGCAACGGGGGGGATCAGCCCCAGCATTTT. The encoded protein is CASNGGDQPQHF.

This clonotype has only a few counts. For the CDR3, the DNA is TGTGCCAGCAGCTCCGCCACCGGGGCAGTAACCGGGGAGCTGTTTTTT. Translated, it gives CASSSATGAVTGELFF. The chain joins TRBV7-2 to TRBJ2-2; D may be TRBD1 or TRBD2 (5 bases each). The CDR3 totals 16 residues. CDR1 and CDR2 from the germline V gene are SGHTA and FQGNSA. V was cut by 4 bases and J by 5 bases, with 17 bases left in between.

This clonotype was detected a few times. The genes are TRBV4-1 and TRBJ2-1; maybe TRBD2 (6 bases). Per the germline V gene, CDR1 is MGHRA and CDR2 is YSYEKL. The V and J ends lost 2 bases and 7 bases respectively, with 12 bases between them. The CDR3 consists of 14 residues. The CDR3 here is CASSQPGGRNEQFF. The CDR3 DNA reads TGCGCCAGCAGCCAACCCGGGGGACGTAATGAGCAGTTCTTC.

This clonotype has just a few counts. The rearrangement joins TRBV7-9 to TRBJ2-7; unclear D gene. Germline assignment: CDR1 SEHNR and CDR2 FQNEAQ (reference sequence). CDR3 length: 14 residues. V was pared by 3 bases and J by 0 bases, with 9 bases between. CDR3 loop: CASSFGPRSYEQYF. CDR3 sequence (DNA): TGTGCCAGCAGCTTCGGGCCGCGCTCCTACGAGCAGTACTTC.

This clonotype was seen more than once but under ten times. The genes are TRBV7-9 and TRBJ1-2; D perhaps matches TRBD1 (5 bases). CDR3 size: 17 residues. Germline CDR1 is SEHNR and CDR2 is FQNEAQ (reference sequence). V was cut by 5 bases and J by 4 bases, with 23 bases left in between. The CDR3 DNA reads as TGTGCCAGCAGCATGACAGAACCTCCGTTTTTTCTCTATGGCTACACCTTC. Protein sequence: CASSMTEPPFFLYGYTF.

This clonotype was counted ten times or more. CDR3 region: CASSYLTVAGNIQYF. The CDR3, as DNA: TGTGCCAGCAGTTACCTGACGGTAGCGGGTAACATTCAGTACTTC. The genes are TRBV6-2 or TRBV6-3 and TRBJ2-4; 7 bases align to TRBD2. V lost 2 bases to trimming and J lost 7 bases; unmatched junction nucleotides: 8. This CDR3 spans 15 amino acids. Germline V gene sequence: CDR1 MNHEY, CDR2 SVGEGT.

This clonotype has just a few counts. The CDR3 DNA is TGTGCCAGCAGCTTAGCCAGACTGAACACTGAAGCTTTCTTT. This codes for CASSLARLNTEAFF. The rearrangement joins TRBV11-2 to TRBJ1-1; D is ambiguous. V was pared by 1 base and J by 0 bases, with 6 bases between. This CDR3 contains 14 residues. Per the germline V gene, CDR1 is SGHAT and CDR2 is FQNNGV.

This clonotype was seen a few times. This chain connects TRBV14 to TRBJ1-5; D call uncertain. This CDR3 comprises 13 residues. Trimming removed 2 bases at V and 3 bases at J, with 5 bases between. Per the germline V gene, CDR1 is SGHDN and CDR2 is FVKESK. CDR3 residues: CASSQQLNQPQHF. As DNA, the CDR3 is TGTGCCAGCAGCCAACAGCTCAATCAGCCCCAGCATTTT.